A single sample gave rise to the 14 T cell receptor beta chains below, sequenced in a study of CD8 T cells in ankylosing spondylitis. Whole-study results and caveats: Ankylosing spondylitis blood appeared to be characterized by a TCR beta motif of several highly homologous variants.

TCRdb fed the 5' RACE reads into MiXCR, producing one record per CDR3 protein. Of around 770,000 distinct CDR3 sequences listed, 15% to 20% were seen once; the top ten hold 19%. Their target antigens are unknown. Sequences were obtained from blood, either unsorted or a sorted T cell fraction (not recorded which). The receptors derive from a male donor with ankylosing spondylitis.

The chain combines TRBV19 with TRBJ2-7; weak D call: TRBD2 (5 bases). CDR3 size: 14 residues. The V gene's germline CDR1 is LNHDA and CDR2 SQIVND (reference sequence). Trimming shortened V by 4 bases and J by 3 bases, and 13 bases separated the two germline ends. CDR3 nucleotides: TGTGCCAGTAGTAACGGAGAGGGTTTCTACGAGCAGTACTTC. Its translation: CASSNGEGFYEQYF. Filled out from reference TRBV19 and TRBJ2-7, the complete variable domain reads DGGITQSPKYLFRKEGQNVTLSCEQNLNHDAMYWYRQDPGQGLRLIYYSQIVNDFQKGDIAEGYSVSREKKESFPLTVTSAQKNPTAFYLCASSNGEGFYEQYFGPGTRLTVT.

In its sample, this clonotype was seen a few times. The CDR3 bases are TGCGCCAGCAGCCCCCGACAGGCCTTCTCCTACAATGAGCAGTTCTTC. Its protein product is CASSPRQAFSYNEQFF. V is TRBV4-1 and J is TRBJ2-1; D is perhaps TRBD1 (6 bases). Germline V lookup: CDR1 MGHRA, CDR2 YSYEKL. The CDR3 is 16 amino acids. The V and J ends lost 4 bases and 0 bases respectively, with 13 bases between them.

This clonotype occurred a few times. The rearrangement links TRBV7-9 to TRBJ2-1; 7 bases agree with TRBD2. Germline lookup yields CDR1 SEHNR and CDR2 FQNEAQ (reference sequence). The CDR3 runs 17 residues. J was trimmed by 3 bases and V by 3 bases; bases with no gene match: 11. The CDR3 here is CASSFKPGTTYYNEQFF. The DNA for the CDR3 is TGTGCCAGCAGCTTCAAACCCGGGACTACCTACTACAATGAGCAGTTCTTC. Complete variable domain (other parts from reference TRBV7-9 and TRBJ2-1): DTGVSQNPRHKITKRGQNVTFRCDPISEHNRLYWYRQTLGQGPEFLTYFQNEAQLEKSRLLSDRFSAERPKGSFSTLEIQRTEQGDSAMYLCASSFKPGTTYYNEQFFGPGTRLTVL.

This clonotype occurred a few times. The chain uses TRBV6-2 or TRBV6-3 and TRBJ1-1; 9 bases are shared with TRBD1. Germline trimming cut 5 bases from V and 4 bases from J; bases unmatched to any gene: 11. The CDR3 contains 16 residues. CDR1 and CDR2 from the germline V gene are MNHEY and SVGEGT. CDR3 in DNA: TGTGCCAGCAGTCCCCGGACAGGGGCTTTCGGCACTGAAGCTTTCTTT. It encodes CASSPRTGAFGTEAFF.

This clonotype has at least ten counts. V usage is TRBV29-1 and J usage is TRBJ2-5; TRBD2 might be the D (5 bases). The CDR3 length is 14 residues. Germline V gene sequence: CDR1 SQVTM, CDR2 ANQGSEA. V was pared by 6 bases and J by 2 bases, with 16 bases between. Written as DNA, the CDR3 is TGCAGCGTAGGCCGGACTCATCAACAAGAGACCCAGTACTTC. Residues: CSVGRTHQQETQYF.

This clonotype was picked up many times. V and J are TRBV12-3 or TRBV12-4 and TRBJ1-1; D may be TRBD1 (6 bases). The CDR3 loop spans 14 amino acids. V was trimmed by 6 bases and J by 5 bases, leaving 16 bases between them. The DNA for the CDR3 is TGTGCCAGCAGCCCCCGTTCCACAGGGACTGAAGCTTTCTTT. Translating it yields CASSPRSTGTEAFF.

The genes are TRBV20-1 and TRBJ2-1, with unresolved D. Trimming removed 0 bases at V and 2 bases at J, with 14 bases between. This CDR3 has 16 amino acids. Germline CDR1 and CDR2: DFQATT and SNEGSKA (reference sequence). CDR3 sequence reads: CSARDLGVVAYNEQFF. DNA for the CDR3: TGCAGTGCTAGAGACCTTGGGGTCGTCGCCTACAATGAGCAGTTCTTC.

V and J are TRBV20-1 and TRBJ2-1; D unresolved. The CDR3 is 16 amino acids. Trimming removed 5 bases from V and 7 bases from J, with 24 bases in between. The germline V gene has CDR1 DFQATT and CDR2 SNEGSKA (reference sequence). CDR3 in amino acids: CSAYPGSSRNLNEQFF. The CDR3 DNA reads as TGCAGTGCTTACCCCGGAAGCTCTCGGAACCTAAATGAGCAGTTCTTC.

The V call is TRBV11-2, the J call TRBJ2-1, with 12 nucleotides matching TRBD1. The CDR3 runs to 15 residues. The J segment lost 7 bases and the V segment lost 7 bases, leaving 8 bases of the junction unmatched. From germline, CDR1 is SGHAT and CDR2 FQNNGV. CDR3 nucleotide sequence: TGTGCCAGCAAAAAACCGGGACAGGGGGCGAATGAGCAGTTCTTC. It yields the protein CASKKPGQGANEQFF.

This clonotype has more than one count but fewer than ten. This chain links TRBV12-3 or TRBV12-4 with TRBJ2-7; TRBD2 agrees at 9 bases. There are 16 residues in the CDR3. Losses at the gene ends were 6 bases for V and 3 bases for J; bases not matched to a gene: 12. CDR3 sequence: CASSPTTSGELYEQYF. For the CDR3, the DNA is TGTGCCAGCAGCCCCACGACTAGCGGAGAGCTCTACGAGCAGTACTTC.

In DNA form, the CDR3 reads TGTGCCAGCTCACCTACGGTCCCTGAAGCTTTCTTT. Its protein product is CASSPTVPEAFF. The chain joins TRBV18 to TRBJ1-1; no reliable D call. The CDR3 sequence is 12 residues long. Deletions cut 3 bases from V and 6 bases from J, with 8 bases between. CDR1 and CDR2 from the germline V gene are KGHSH and LQKENI.

This clonotype was observed a handful of times. This chain links TRBV5-1 with TRBJ1-1; D is undetermined. V was trimmed by 0 bases and J by 10 bases, leaving 13 bases between them. Germline V gene sequence: CDR1 SGHRS, CDR2 YFSETQ. The CDR3 is 13 amino acids. CDR3 coding DNA: TGCGCCAGCAGCTTGGAACATGATATTGGAGCTTTCTTT. This sequence encodes CASSLEHDIGAFF.

This clonotype was counted only a few times. The V call is TRBV4-3, the J call TRBJ2-7; D tentatively fits TRBD1 or TRBD2 (5 bases each). CDR3 length: 15 amino acids. Per germline, CDR1 LGHNA and CDR2 YSLEER. Deletions cut 3 bases from V and 4 bases from J, with 16 bases between. The CDR3 sequence is CASSQSPAGTYEQYF. The CDR3 DNA follows: TGCGCCAGCAGCCAGTCCCCCGCAGGGACGTACGAGCAGTACTTC.

This clonotype appeared many times. V is TRBV12-3 or TRBV12-4 and J is TRBJ1-1; D unclear. With 5 bases removed from V and 10 bases from J, the gap between germline ends came to 17 bases. This CDR3 has 13 residues. The DNA for the CDR3 is TGTGCCAGCAGTGGATTCACCGATAGGGTAGCTTTCTTT. Amino acid sequence: CASSGFTDRVAFF.